Below, one T cell receptor (beta chain) is given with its context. This specimen comes from a study of control samples from healthy donors and cancer patients. The method was immunoSEQ multiplex PCR; TCRdb's version includes in-frame clones alone and lacks a portion of them. The data contain about 220,000 clones, roughly 94% of them seen just once; the ten biggest clones take up about 1.4%. V gave up 6 bases and J gave up 6 bases, with 11 bases separating them. The CDR3 sequence is 12 residues long. From germline, CDR1 is MNHEY and CDR2 SVGAGI. V gene TRBV6-5 combines with J gene TRBJ1-1; D is possibly TRBD1 (6 bases). Source material: blood. The receptor comes from a man in his fifties in good health. As DNA, the CDR3 is TGTGCCAGCAGGATACAGGGTGCTGAAGCTTTCTTT. Its protein product is CASRIQGAEAFF.